This TCR beta chain was sequenced during a study of cytomegalovirus exposure and HLA in healthy donors. Findings and caveats of the study: The classifier reportedly diagnosed cytomegalovirus status with high sensitivity and specificity. Cytomegalovirus association was assigned to about 150 TCR beta chains.

As to this clone: The antigen remains unidentified.

Produced via immunoSEQ multiplex PCR; TCRdb's table is partial and in-frame only. The sample comprises around 140,000 clones, over 80% of which are singletons, and 4.5% to 5.5% rests with the top ten. V lost 4 bases, J lost 1 base, and 10 bases lay in between. Germline loops: CDR1 MNHNS, CDR2 SASEGT. The CDR3 runs to 14 residues. The rearrangement joins TRBV6-1 to TRBJ2-5, with TRBD1 as a possible D gene (5 bases). The clonotype was recovered from a man younger than 35 in good health and CMV-seropositive. The source material was PBMCs. CDR3 nucleotide sequence: TGTGCCAGCAGTGCGCCCAGGGCCCAAGAGACCCAGTACTTC. Protein: CASSAPRAQETQYF.